The present entry profiles one TCR beta chain with its context. Germline V gene lookup returns CDR1 SGHNT and CDR2 YYREEE (reference sequence). Deletions cut 1 base from V and 0 bases from J, with 13 bases between. This CDR3 spans 16 amino acids. This sample is drawn from a study of CD8 T cells in Susac syndrome. Reverse transcription of 0.5 to 1 ug RNA was performed with random hexamers. Across 54 Vbeta and 13 Jbeta, TCR beta CDR3 was amplified with immunoSEQ multiplex PCR. TCRdb re-analysed the immunoSEQ multiplex PCR reads in MiXCR, keeping a single row per CDR3 protein. In the table there are approximately 70,000 distinct CDR3 sequences, around 93% of which are singletons. TCR beta sequences were obtained from blood CD8+ and CD4+ T cells.

The gene calls are TRBV5-4 and TRBJ2-5; D perhaps matches TRBD1 (5 bases). The sample comprised CD8+ T cells from PBMCs. The receptor's source is a human donor in good health. For the CDR3, the DNA is TGTGCCAGCAGCTTGTTGGAGACAGCGTACCAAGAGACCCAGTACTTC. Its translation is CASSLLETAYQETQYF.